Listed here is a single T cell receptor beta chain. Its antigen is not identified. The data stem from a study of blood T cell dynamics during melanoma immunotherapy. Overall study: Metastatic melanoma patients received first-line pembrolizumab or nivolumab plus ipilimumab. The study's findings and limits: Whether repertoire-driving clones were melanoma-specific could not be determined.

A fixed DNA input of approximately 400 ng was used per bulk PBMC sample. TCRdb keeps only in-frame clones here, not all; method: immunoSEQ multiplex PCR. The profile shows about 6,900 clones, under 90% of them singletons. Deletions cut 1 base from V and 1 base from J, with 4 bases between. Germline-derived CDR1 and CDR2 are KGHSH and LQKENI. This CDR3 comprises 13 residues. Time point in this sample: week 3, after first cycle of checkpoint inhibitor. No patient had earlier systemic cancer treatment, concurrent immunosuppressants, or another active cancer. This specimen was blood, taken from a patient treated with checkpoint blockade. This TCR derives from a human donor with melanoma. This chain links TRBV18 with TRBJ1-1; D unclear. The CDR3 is CASSPRQNTEAFF. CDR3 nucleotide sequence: TGTGCCAGCTCACCACGGCAGAACACTGAAGCTTTCTTT.